This TCR beta chain was documented in a study of T cells in Graves' hyperthyroidism and ophthalmopathy. Diagnoses were made from clinical symptoms, serum measures (thyroxine and TRAb), thyroid ultrasound and orbital computed tomography. This clonotype was observed a few times. What was amplified from RNA transcripts were TCR beta CDR3 regions. First-round RT-PCR of the TCR CDR3 relied on the HTBI primer set. TCRdb itself ran the multiplex PCR reads through MiXCR, one entry per CDR3 protein. The sample contains a few hundred thousand distinct CDR3 sequences, 15% to 20% of which appear only once. The material sequenced was blood. This receptor was identified in a woman aged 40 to 49 with Graves' ophthalmopathy.

DNA of the CDR3: TGTGCCAGTAGTCGGGACAGGGTTTCGAGGAACACTGAAGCTTTCTTT. Translated, it gives CASSRDRVSRNTEAFF. The chain links TRBV19 to TRBJ1-1; 9 bases map to TRBD1. This CDR3 is built from 16 residues. The V and J ends lost 5 bases and 1 base, in that order; junction bases with no gene match: 8. CDR1 is LNHDA, CDR2 SQIVND, per germline (reference sequence).